These 17 T cell receptor beta chains share one sample of origin, sequenced in a study of blood T cell repertoires in COVID-19. TCRdb keeps only in-frame clones here, not all; method: immunoSEQ multiplex PCR. The table lists around 160,000 clones, about 81% of them singletons. The sequenced sample consisted of peripheral blood. The receptors derive from a human donor in a cohort sampled during active COVID-19.

The J gene is TRBJ2-1, the V gene TRBV4-3, with D perhaps matching TRBD1 (6 bases). This CDR3 has 14 amino acids. The germline gives CDR1 LGHNA, CDR2 YSLEER. Trimming cost V 5 bases and J 6 bases, with 14 bases left between them. Here the CDR3 reads CASSIHKQGNEQFF. The CDR3 DNA is TGCGCCAGCAGCATACACAAACAGGGCAATGAGCAGTTCTTC.

The chain links TRBV6-1 to TRBJ2-1, with 11 bases fitting TRBD2. CDR1 and CDR2 from the germline V gene are MNHNS and SASEGT. V was clipped by 4 bases and J by 7 bases; unmatched bases: 9. This CDR3 comprises 16 residues. The CDR3 region has the DNA TGTGCCAGCAGTGGAAATGGACTAGCGGGTCCTAATGAGCAGTTCTTC. It yields the protein CASSGNGLAGPNEQFF.

A single count supports this clone. The chain recombines TRBV3-1 (or the pseudogene TRBV3-2) with TRBJ1-3, with 7 bases matching TRBD1. The CDR3 contains 17 residues. Germline loops: CDR1 LGHDT, CDR2 YNNKEL (reference sequence). The V segment lost 3 bases and the J segment 0 bases; nucleotides outside the gene matches: 8. The CDR3 here is CASSHFRDSYSGNTIYF. As DNA, the CDR3 is TGTGCCAGCAGCCATTTCCGGGACAGCTACTCTGGAAACACCATATATTTT.

The chain uses TRBV15 and TRBJ1-2; a possible D gene is TRBD1 (6 bases). Germline assignment: CDR1 LNHNV and CDR2 YYDKDF (reference sequence). There are 17 residues in the CDR3. V was trimmed by 5 bases and J by 7 bases, leaving 26 bases between them. CDR3 sequence: CATSHGGPQGDISGYTF. In DNA form, the CDR3 reads TGTGCCACCAGCCATGGGGGTCCTCAAGGGGACATCTCTGGCTACACCTTC.

This sequence joins TRBV4-3 and TRBJ2-7, with TRBD1 identical over 7 bases. The J segment lost 0 bases and the V segment lost 3 bases, leaving 2 bases of the junction unmatched. This CDR3 is built from 14 residues. The germline gives CDR1 LGHNA, CDR2 YSLEER. CDR3 amino acids: CASSHAGGSYEQYF. In nucleotides, the CDR3 is TGCGCCAGCAGCCACGCAGGGGGCTCCTACGAGCAGTACTTC.

The V gene is TRBV27, the J gene TRBJ2-5, with a tentative D call TRBD1 (6 bases). CDR3 length equals 17 residues. From germline, CDR1 is MNHEY and CDR2 SMNVEV (reference sequence). V was cut by 5 bases and J by 3 bases, with 22 bases left in between. The CDR3 DNA sequence: TGTGCCAGCAGTCGGTTCTCGACAGGCAATACCGAAGAGACCCAGTACTTC. Translated: CASSRFSTGNTEETQYF.

In the case of this clone: The sample contains more than one DNA sequence encoding this CDR3. The chain has TRBV7-2 and TRBJ2-7, with D tentatively TRBD1 (6 bases). Germline CDR1 and CDR2: SGHTA and FQGNSA. The V and J ends lost 1 base and 1 base respectively, with 8 bases between them. This CDR3 region has 14 residues. CDR3 sequence: CASSLVGGSYEQYF. Written as DNA, the CDR3 is TGTGCCAGCAGCTTAGTAGGGGGTTCCTACGAGCAGTACTTC.

The table lists this clone with a count of one. The gene calls are TRBV10-3 and TRBJ2-1, with D tentatively TRBD2 (6 bases). With 7 bases removed from V and 8 bases from J, the gap between germline ends came to 15 bases. The length of the CDR3 is 13 residues. CDR1 is ENHRY and CDR2 is SYGVKD in the germline V gene. CDR3 DNA: TGTGCCATCACTGGGGACTTTGGGGATGAGCAGTTCTTC. Its protein is CAITGDFGDEQFF.

For this clone: Other DNA variants within this sample encode the same CDR3. This chain uses TRBV7-2 with TRBJ1-1; a weak D match, TRBD1 (6 bases). Trimming left V 4 bases short and J 4 bases short, with 13 bases between. The germline gives CDR1 SGHTA, CDR2 FQGNSA. The CDR3 runs 14 residues. The DNA of the CDR3 is TGTGCCAGCAGCTCCAGGGGAGGGGGCACTGAAGCTTTCTTT. Residues: CASSSRGGGTEAFF.

For the CDR3, the DNA is TGTGCCAGCAGTTTTTCTCGGACAGGGGCCAATGAGCAGTTCTTC. Translated: CASSFSRTGANEQFF. The chain combines TRBV28 with TRBJ2-1; 9 nucleotides line up with TRBD1. CDR1 MDHEN and CDR2 SYDVKM come from the germline V gene. The CDR3 spans 15 residues. Losses at the gene ends were 3 bases for V and 6 bases for J; bases not matched to a gene: 6.

This clone was detected a few times. V is TRBV5-1 and J is TRBJ2-5; tentatively, D is TRBD2 (5 bases). CDR3 length: 14 amino acids. The V and J ends lost 4 bases and 4 bases respectively, with 14 bases between them. Germline V CDR1 and CDR2: SGHRS, YFSETQ. As DNA, the CDR3 is TGCGCCAGCAGCGGGCGGGCGGTGGGAGAGACCCAGTACTTC. Its translation is CASSGRAVGETQYF.

The chain has TRBV30 and TRBJ2-3; 8 nucleotides line up with TRBD2. CDR1 and CDR2 (germline): GTSNPN, SVGIG (reference sequence). Trimming took 4 bases from V and 4 from J; bases not matched to a gene: 7. The CDR3 spans 14 residues. The CDR3 sequence is CAWIRGGAADTQYF. The CDR3 DNA reads TGTGCCTGGATACGGGGGGGGGCGGCAGATACGCAGTATTTT.

The chain carries TRBV10-1 and TRBJ1-4, with a possible D match to TRBD1 (6 bases). This CDR3 comprises 16 residues. The germline gives CDR1 WNHNN, CDR2 SYGVQD (reference sequence). Trimming took off 6 bases at V and 2 bases at J, with 16 bases between the two ends. The CDR3 bases are TGCGCCAGCAGAGTGGGGGCTGATGAGACTAATGAAAAACTGTTTTTT. The encoded protein is CASRVGADETNEKLFF.

This clone was seen more than once but under ten times. This chain connects TRBV7-9 to TRBJ2-7; the D gene is possibly TRBD1 (6 bases). CDR1 is SEHNR and CDR2 is FQNEAQ in the germline V gene (reference sequence). Trimming cost V 8 bases and J 0 bases, with 17 bases left between them. CDR3 length: 15 amino acids. In DNA, the CDR3 is TGTGCCAGCTCCTCCCAGGGGCTTTACTCCTACGAGCAGTACTTC. This gives the protein CASSSQGLYSYEQYF.

In its sample, this clone was seen a few times. The chain carries TRBV7-8 and TRBJ1-1; 8 bases agree with TRBD1. Germline CDR1 reads SGHVS; CDR2 reads FQNEAQ. This CDR3 has 14 amino acids. J gave up 0 bases and V 6 bases, and 3 bases lay outside the gene matches. CDR3 region: CASRGDRLNTEAFF. The CDR3 DNA follows: TGTGCCAGCAGGGGGGACAGGCTGAACACTGAAGCTTTCTTT.

V and J are TRBV7-6 and TRBJ2-6, with D hard to call. V was pared by 2 bases and J by 0 bases, with 8 bases between. The germline V gene encodes CDR1 SGHVS and CDR2 FNYEAQ. The CDR3 spans 16 residues. The CDR3 reads CASSLRRSSGANVLTF. The CDR3, as DNA: TGTGCCAGCAGCTTACGTCGGAGCTCTGGGGCCAACGTCCTGACTTTC.

The chain joins TRBV6-5 to TRBJ2-5, with D possibly being TRBD1 (5 bases). V lost 7 bases and J lost 5, with 17 bases in between. Per germline, CDR1 MNHEY and CDR2 SVGAGI. The CDR3 covers 14 residues. In DNA form, the CDR3 reads TGTGCCAGCACCAAGGGGCAGGCCGGGGAGACCCAGTACTTC. This translates into CASTKGQAGETQYF.